Following are 2 T cell receptor beta chains from one sample sequenced in a study of blood T cells in healthy people across ages. The use of a sample-barcoded 5' primer and a J-beta primer mix characterized a second PCR of 7 to 11 cycles. TCRdb itself ran the 5' RACE reads through MiXCR, one entry per CDR3 protein. Of hundreds of thousands of distinct CDR3 sequences listed, roughly half were seen once; the top ten hold approximately 13%. Sequenced sample: blood. These receptor sequences come from an elderly woman in good health.

J is TRBJ2-6 and V is TRBV2; no firm D call. The CDR3 covers 14 residues. Between the trimmed V and J ends, which lost 7 bases and 0 bases, there was a span of 7 bases. Germline CDR1 reads SNHLY; CDR2 reads FYNNEI. CDR3 amino acids: CASTRFSGANVLTF. As DNA, the CDR3 is TGTGCCAGCACTCGGTTCTCTGGGGCCAACGTCCTGACTTTC.

J is TRBJ2-6 and V is TRBV10-3; the D gene could be TRBD1 or TRBD2 (5 bases each). The V gene's germline CDR1 is ENHRY and CDR2 SYGVKD. The CDR3 is 16 residues long. V was cut by 0 bases and J by 4 bases, with 10 bases left in between. This CDR3 reads CAISESRGAGANVLTF. The CDR3 DNA reads as TGTGCCATCAGTGAGTCTCGAGGGGCAGGGGCCAACGTCCTGACTTTC.